Following are 25 T cell receptor beta chains from one sample sequenced in a study of cytomegalovirus exposure and HLA in healthy donors. The PCR used 60 Vbeta and 13 Jbeta primers. The assay was immunoSEQ multiplex PCR, and TCRdb's table has in-frame clones only and misses some. The table shows 100,000 to 150,000 clones, with about 78% occurring only once. Input material: PBMCs. These TCRs come from a human donor in good health.

This clone was counted a few times. The chain couples TRBV6-5 to TRBJ1-3, with 7 bases that match TRBD1. V gave up 10 bases and J gave up 0 bases; unmatched junction bases: 3. There are 13 residues in the CDR3. Germline CDR1 and CDR2: MNHEY and SVGAGI. The CDR3 bases are TGTGCCACGGCAGGGGGCTCTGGAAACACCATATATTTT. Translated, it gives CATAGGSGNTIYF.

The chain is built from TRBV5-4 and TRBJ1-2; 9 bases fit TRBD1. Trimming took 4 bases from V and 5 from J; bases not matched to a gene: 15. The CDR3 has 17 residues. Germline values: CDR1 SGHNT, CDR2 YYREEE (reference sequence). The CDR3 DNA is TGTGCCAGCAGCCCTACCGGGACAGGGCCCTCCTCGTATGGCTACACCTTC. It codes for CASSPTGTGPSSYGYTF.

V usage is TRBV10-3 and J usage is TRBJ1-3; 8 bases map to TRBD1. Germline CDR1 and CDR2: ENHRY and SYGVKD. The CDR3 loop spans 16 amino acids. After removal of 10 bases from V and 0 bases from J, the junction contained 11 bases not matched to a gene. Here the CDR3 reads CASGTRQGISGNTIYF. Here the CDR3 DNA reads TGTGCCAGCGGAACTCGACAGGGGATCTCTGGAAACACCATATATTTT.

This chain connects TRBV5-6 to TRBJ2-7; maybe TRBD1 (5 bases). V shed 0 bases and J shed 7 bases, with 14 bases lying between them. Per germline, CDR1 SGHDT and CDR2 YYEEEE. The CDR3 extends over 14 amino acids. CDR3 sequence: CASSLGFRAREQYF. The DNA for the CDR3 is TGTGCCAGCAGCTTGGGATTCAGGGCTAGGGAGCAGTACTTC.

The chain is built from TRBV6-5 and TRBJ2-5, with D possibly being TRBD2 (5 bases). The CDR3 sequence is 13 residues long. Germline V gene lookup returns CDR1 MNHEY and CDR2 SVGAGI. Between the trimmed V and J ends, which lost 6 bases and 1 base, there was a span of 9 bases. CDR3 residues: CASSSGTQETQYF. CDR3 nucleotide sequence: TGTGCCAGCAGCAGCGGAACCCAAGAGACCCAGTACTTC.

The V call is TRBV4-3, the J call TRBJ2-2; 15 nucleotides align to TRBD2. The trim removed 3 bases at V and 5 bases at J, leaving 4 bases unmatched. Germline V gene data show CDR1 as LGHNA and CDR2 as YSLEER. CDR3 length equals 17 residues. The CDR3 protein is CASSQGLAGGRTGELFF. CDR3 coding DNA: TGCGCCAGCAGCCAGGGACTAGCGGGAGGAAGGACCGGGGAGCTGTTTTTT.

The chain combines TRBV4-3 with TRBJ2-5; D gene unclear. The tail of the sequence fits TRBJ2-7 better, so the J call may be wrong. Germline values: CDR1 LGHNA, CDR2 YSLEER. This CDR3 region has 13 residues. CDR3 region: CASSQVGSYEQYF. For the CDR3, the DNA is TGCGCCAGCAGCCAAGTCGGTAGCTACGAGCAGTACTTC.

The chain links TRBV30 to TRBJ1-3; no clear D. V was shortened by 2 bases and J by 0 bases, with 17 bases between the two germline ends. The CDR3 loop spans 17 amino acids. Germline CDR1 GTSNPN, CDR2 SVGIG (reference sequence). This CDR3 reads CAWSFPLGGFSGNTIYF. The CDR3 coding sequence is TGTGCCTGGAGTTTTCCCCTAGGAGGCTTCTCTGGAAACACCATATATTTT.

This clone was seen only a few times. The chain recombines TRBV6-4 with TRBJ2-3; TRBD2 agrees at 7 bases. V shed 4 bases and J 2 bases; nucleotides not matched to a gene: 6. Germline CDR1 MRHNA, CDR2 SNTAGT. The CDR3 loop spans 15 amino acids. The CDR3 loop is CASSVSGLTTDTQYF. In nucleotides, the CDR3 is TGTGCCAGCAGTGTTTCGGGACTAACCACAGATACGCAGTATTTT.

The chain links TRBV4-2 to TRBJ2-1, with 10 bases aligning to TRBD2. This CDR3 contains 14 residues. With 3 bases clipped from V and 5 bases from J, the junction kept 1 base outside the gene matches. Germline CDR1 LGHNA, CDR2 YNFKEQ. This chain's CDR3 is CASSQGLANNEQFF. In DNA form, the CDR3 reads TGTGCCAGCAGCCAGGGACTAGCGAACAATGAGCAGTTCTTC.

The chain has TRBV5-1 and TRBJ2-2; D is undetermined. The V gene's germline CDR1 is SGHRS and CDR2 YFSETQ. The V gene lost 5 bases and the J gene lost 4 bases, with 12 bases spanning the gap. The CDR3 totals 14 residues. The CDR3 DNA reads TGCGCCAGCAGGGAAGCAGGTAGCACCGGGGAGCTGTTTTTT. Encoded protein: CASREAGSTGELFF.

This chain links TRBV28 with TRBJ2-3; 8 nucleotides align to TRBD2. The CDR3 runs 15 residues. Germline values: CDR1 MDHEN, CDR2 SYDVKM. After removal of 6 bases from V and 1 base from J, the junction contained 6 bases not matched to a gene. For the CDR3, the DNA is TGTGCCAGCAGCCCACGGGGGGGCGGCACAGATACGCAGTATTTT. The encoded protein is CASSPRGGGTDTQYF.

The chain is built from TRBV4-3 and TRBJ2-7; no clear D gene. The length of the CDR3 is 14 residues. CDR1 and CDR2 (germline): LGHNA, YSLEER. With 5 bases removed from V and 1 base from J, the gap between germline ends came to 12 bases. The CDR3 sequence is CASSESTGSYEQYF. The DNA of the CDR3 is TGCGCCAGCAGCGAATCGACGGGTTCCTACGAGCAGTACTTC.

The chain's CDR3 is CASSQTGVFGYTF. The CDR3 DNA is TGTGCCAGCAGCCAAACAGGGGTCTTTGGCTACACCTTC. The chain links TRBV6-1 to TRBJ1-2, with TRBD1 identical over 7 bases. Germline assignment: CDR1 MNHNS and CDR2 SASEGT. Germline trimming cut 6 bases from V and 7 bases from J; bases unmatched to any gene: 8. This CDR3 is 13 amino acids long.

The rearrangement links TRBV7-2 to TRBJ2-3; TRBD2 might be the D (5 bases). Looked up from germline, CDR1 is SGHTA and CDR2 is FQGNSA. V was cut by 5 bases and J by 0 bases, with 12 bases left in between. CDR3 length: 15 residues. Written as DNA, the CDR3 is TGTGCCAGCAGCCGTTGGAGAGGGAGCACAGATACGCAGTATTTT. Residues: CASSRWRGSTDTQYF.

This sequence joins TRBV5-1 and TRBJ2-1, with 10 bases fitting TRBD2. CDR1 is SGHRS, CDR2 YFSETQ, per germline. The CDR3 has 15 amino acids. J was trimmed by 6 bases and V by 0 bases; bases with no gene match: 3. Here the CDR3 reads CASSLALAGINEQFF. In DNA form, the CDR3 reads TGCGCCAGCAGCTTGGCACTAGCGGGAATCAATGAGCAGTTCTTC. Full variable domain (remainder filled in from reference TRBV5-1 and TRBJ2-1): KAGVTQTPRYLIKTRGQQVTLSCSPISGHRSVSWYQQTPGQGLQFLFEYFSETQRNKGNFPGRFSGRQFSNSRSEMNVSTLELGDSALYLCASSLALAGINEQFFGPGTRLTVL.

This clone was detected a few times. The chain has TRBV27 and TRBJ2-7, with 9 bases fitting TRBD1. V was pared by 7 bases and J by 5 bases, with 12 bases of the junction left unmatched. The CDR3 is made up of 15 amino acids. The germline V gene encodes CDR1 MNHEY and CDR2 SMNVEV (reference sequence). In nucleotides, the CDR3 is TGTGCCAGCACCCCGCCGGGACAGGGAAGGCACGAGCAGTACTTC. The encoded protein is CASTPPGQGRHEQYF.

The chain links TRBV5-6 to TRBJ2-2; the match to TRBD1 covers 8 bases. Unmatched junction bases numbered 11, after V lost 2 bases and J lost 2 bases. From germline, CDR1 is SGHDT and CDR2 YYEEEE. This CDR3 region has 18 residues. CDR3 sequence: CASSLLRLTGENTGELFF. The CDR3 DNA reads as TGTGCCAGCAGCTTATTAAGGTTGACAGGGGAAAACACCGGGGAGCTGTTTTTT.

V gene TRBV7-9 combines with J gene TRBJ2-3; 11 nucleotides line up with TRBD2. Unmatched junction bases numbered 3, after V lost 3 bases and J lost 4 bases. CDR3 length: 15 amino acids. Germline lookup yields CDR1 SEHNR and CDR2 FQNEAQ (reference sequence). In nucleotides, the CDR3 is TGTGCCAGCAGCTTTAGTAGCGGGGGGGCAGATACGCAGTATTTT. Translated: CASSFSSGGADTQYF.

The genes are TRBV18 and TRBJ2-5, with a weak D call TRBD1 (5 bases). V was trimmed by 2 bases and J by 2 bases, leaving 12 bases between them. There are 15 residues in the CDR3. Germline V gene sequence: CDR1 KGHSH, CDR2 LQKENI. The chain's CDR3 is CASSPIQGKQETQYF. CDR3 sequence (DNA): TGTGCCAGCTCACCAATCCAGGGCAAACAAGAGACCCAGTACTTC. The whole variable domain, filled in from reference TRBV18 and TRBJ2-5, reads NAGVMQNPRHLVRRRGQEARLRCSPMKGHSHVYWYRQLPEEGLKFMVYLQKENIIDESGMPKERFSAEFPKEGPSILRIQQVVRGDSAAYFCASSPIQGKQETQYFGPGTRLLVL.

This sequence joins TRBV28 and TRBJ1-1, with D uncertain. Germline V gene data show CDR1 as MDHEN and CDR2 as SYDVKM. There are 14 residues in the CDR3. V was shortened by 2 bases and J by 1 base, with 8 bases between the two germline ends. CDR3 nucleotide sequence: TGTGCCAGCAGTTTACCTGGAGGGAACACTGAAGCTTTCTTT. Its translation: CASSLPGGNTEAFF.

The chain employs TRBV25-1 and TRBJ2-3; the match to TRBD1 covers 8 bases. This CDR3 comprises 14 residues. Per germline, CDR1 MGHDK and CDR2 SYGVNS. V gave up 8 bases and J gave up 1 base; unmatched junction bases: 5. Here the CDR3 reads CASSGGDRTDTQYF. The CDR3 DNA is TGTGCCAGCTCAGGGGGCGATCGCACAGATACGCAGTATTTT.

The V call is TRBV7-9, the J call TRBJ2-7; maybe TRBD1 (6 bases). The CDR3 has 12 amino acids. Trimming removed 5 bases from V and 8 bases from J, with 13 bases in between. Germline V gene data show CDR1 as SEHNR and CDR2 as FQNEAQ (reference sequence). CDR3 amino acids: CASSPTGTKQYF. For the CDR3, the DNA is TGTGCCAGCAGCCCCACCGGGACAAAGCAGTACTTC.

The V and J genes are TRBV4-2 and TRBJ2-6, with TRBD1 matching over 9 bases. Trimming took 3 bases from V and 2 from J; bases not matched to a gene: 5. The CDR3 contains 17 residues. Germline CDR1 reads LGHNA; CDR2 reads YNFKEQ. CDR3 nucleotide sequence: TGTGCCAGCAGCCAGCGGGGACAGGGTGCTGGGGCCAACGTCCTGACTTTC. Translated, it gives CASSQRGQGAGANVLTF.

The chain couples TRBV19 to TRBJ2-6, with D possibly TRBD2 on 6 matching bases. The V gene lost 5 bases and the J gene lost 2 bases, with 13 bases spanning the gap. CDR1 is LNHDA and CDR2 is SQIVND in the germline V gene (reference sequence). CDR3 size: 16 residues. The CDR3 here is CASSLATAAGANVLTF. The CDR3 region has the DNA TGTGCCAGTAGTCTAGCGACCGCGGCTGGGGCCAACGTCCTGACTTTC.